These 28 T cell receptor beta chains were all obtained from the same sample, sequenced in a study of blood T cell repertoires in COVID-19. Clones were sequenced by immunoSEQ multiplex PCR, and TCRdb holds only the in-frame ones, with some missing. This table has 100,000 to 150,000 clones, about 94% appearing once. Input material: peripheral blood. The source is a man in his forties or fifties with COVID-19, enrolled during active disease.

The chain has TRBV29-1 and TRBJ2-2; D is perhaps TRBD2 (5 bases). Trimming cost V 3 bases and J 3 bases, with 11 bases left between them. This CDR3 has 14 amino acids. The V gene's germline CDR1 is SQVTM and CDR2 ANQGSEA. The CDR3 DNA reads TGCAGCGTTGACGGTCGGGGAGACACCGGGGAGCTGTTTTTT. Translating it yields CSVDGRGDTGELFF.

V and J are TRBV4-3 and TRBJ2-3, with a tentative D call TRBD1 (6 bases). Trimming removed 3 bases from V and 4 bases from J, with 17 bases in between. CDR3 length: 16 amino acids. Germline V gives CDR1 LGHNA, CDR2 YSLEER. CDR3 coding DNA: TGCGCCAGCAGCCAGGGATCGAGGGGGTCTGCAGATACGCAGTATTTT. This sequence encodes CASSQGSRGSADTQYF.

CDR3 DNA: TGTGCCAGCAGCCGGGACACAACTCAAGAGACCCAGTACTTC. Protein: CASSRDTTQETQYF. J is TRBJ2-5 and V is TRBV7-9, with D possibly being TRBD1 (6 bases). The CDR3 is 14 amino acids. V shed 5 bases and J shed 2 bases, with 12 bases lying between them. The V gene's germline CDR1 is SEHNR and CDR2 FQNEAQ (reference sequence).

The V call is TRBV2, the J call TRBJ2-2; a possible D gene is TRBD1 (5 bases). This CDR3 region has 13 residues. With 6 bases removed from V and 4 bases from J, the gap between germline ends came to 9 bases. From germline, CDR1 is SNHLY and CDR2 FYNNEI. CDR3 coding DNA: TGTGCCAGCAGACAGGAATCCACCGGGGAGCTGTTTTTT. Its protein product is CASRQESTGELFF.

The J gene is TRBJ2-1, the V gene TRBV19; D may be TRBD2 (5 bases). Germline V lookup: CDR1 LNHDA, CDR2 SQIVND (reference sequence). There are 15 residues in the CDR3. V was clipped by 1 base and J by 8 bases, with 15 bases between them. The CDR3 sequence is CASSIARRASDEQFF. The DNA of the CDR3 is TGTGCCAGTAGTATAGCTCGGCGGGCCTCGGATGAGCAGTTCTTC.

The V and J genes are TRBV7-2 and TRBJ2-7; 8 bases fit TRBD2. The germline V gene encodes CDR1 SGHTA and CDR2 FQGNSA. This CDR3 is built from 15 residues. J lost 1 base, V lost 0 bases, and 2 bases had no gene match. The CDR3 DNA reads as TGTGCCAGCAGCTTAGCTAGCGGGACTTCCTACGAGCAGTACGTC. This translates into CASSLASGTSYEQYV.

This chain links TRBV3-1 (or the pseudogene TRBV3-2) with TRBJ1-5; 7 bases fit TRBD1. The CDR3 is made up of 16 amino acids. Germline lookup yields CDR1 LGHDT and CDR2 YNNKEL (reference sequence). J gave up 3 bases and V 2 bases, and 7 bases lay outside the gene matches. Here the CDR3 DNA reads TGTGCCAGCAGCCAACGTTCAGGGGGACACAATCAGCCCCAGCATTTT. Protein sequence: CASSQRSGGHNQPQHF.

The rearrangement links TRBV28 to TRBJ2-7; 7 bases are shared with TRBD2. Germline CDR1 reads MDHEN; CDR2 reads SYDVKM. The V segment lost 7 bases and the J segment 3 bases; nucleotides outside the gene matches: 12. The CDR3 runs to 15 residues. CDR3 in amino acids: CASTPTSRENYEQYF. The CDR3 region has the DNA TGTGCCAGCACCCCGACTAGCAGGGAGAACTACGAGCAGTACTTC.

The gene calls are TRBV5-1 and TRBJ2-3, with D possibly TRBD2 on 7 matching bases. This CDR3 has 15 residues. Trimming left V 1 base short and J 7 bases short, with 16 bases between. Germline CDR1 reads SGHRS; CDR2 reads YFSETQ. DNA of the CDR3: TGCGCCAGCAGCTTGTCGGGGGGCGTGTTAAATACGCAGTATTTT. This gives the protein CASSLSGGVLNTQYF.

In this sample, this clone turned up once. This sample also contains other DNA sequences that code for the same CDR3. The gene calls are TRBV6-5 and TRBJ1-1; 8 nucleotides line up with TRBD1. This CDR3 has 14 residues. With V trimmed by 5 bases and J by 1 base, 3 bases remained unmatched. The germline V gene has CDR1 MNHEY and CDR2 SVGAGI. The CDR3 here is CASSSGQGNTEAFF. The CDR3 DNA follows: TGTGCCAGCAGTAGCGGACAGGGGAACACTGAAGCTTTCTTT.

This rearrangement joins TRBV19 to TRBJ2-2; weak D call: TRBD1 (5 bases). CDR3 length: 17 residues. CDR1 and CDR2 (germline): LNHDA, SQIVND (reference sequence). Trimming pared 7 bases from V and 5 bases from J, leaving 23 bases between. CDR3 amino acids: CASKIGVDRAGTGELFF. In DNA form, the CDR3 reads TGTGCCAGTAAAATAGGGGTCGATCGTGCCGGTACCGGGGAGCTGTTTTTT.

The chain joins TRBV4-3 to TRBJ2-1; tentatively, D is TRBD1 (6 bases). The V gene's germline CDR1 is LGHNA and CDR2 YSLEER. Trimming shortened V by 2 bases and J by 3 bases, and 8 bases separated the two germline ends. This CDR3 is built from 14 residues. The CDR3 here is CASSQRTDYNEQFF. CDR3 nucleotides: TGCGCCAGCAGCCAACGGACAGACTACAATGAGCAGTTCTTC.

This clone appeared a few times. This chain joins TRBV24-1 and TRBJ2-3, with 13 bases matching TRBD2. V dropped 4 bases and J dropped 4; count of bases not matched to a gene: 7. Germline V gene lookup returns CDR1 KGHDR and CDR2 SFDVKD. The CDR3 covers 17 residues. For the CDR3, the DNA is TGTGCCACCAGTGAACGGACTAGCGGGAGTGCCGCAGATACGCAGTATTTT. It is translated as CATSERTSGSAADTQYF.

The chain carries TRBV10-1 and TRBJ2-3; 10 bases align to TRBD2. The CDR3 contains 17 residues. Germline CDR1 and CDR2: WNHNN and SYGVQD (reference sequence). V shed 5 bases and J 4 bases; nucleotides not matched to a gene: 12. In nucleotides, the CDR3 is TGCGCCAGCAGTCCCGTAGGAGCGGGAGGGACCGCAGATACGCAGTATTTT. This codes for CASSPVGAGGTADTQYF.

On this clone: The sample contains more than one DNA sequence encoding this CDR3. This chain joins TRBV11-2 and TRBJ2-5; possibly TRBD1 for D (5 bases). V was cut by 1 base and J by 4 bases, with 7 bases left in between. This CDR3 has 13 amino acids. In germline, CDR1 is SGHAT, CDR2 FQNNGV. DNA of the CDR3: TGTGCCAGCAGCTTAGGCCAGGGAGAGACCCAGTACTTC. This encodes CASSLGQGETQYF.

The rearrangement joins TRBV29-1 to TRBJ2-1; tentative D call: TRBD1 (8 bases). V lost 7 bases and J 8 bases, leaving 18 bases between the germline ends. Germline V gene sequence: CDR1 SQVTM, CDR2 ANQGSEA. This CDR3 is 13 amino acids long. CDR3: CSADDRGGDEQFF. For the CDR3, the DNA is TGCAGCGCAGACGACAGGGGAGGGGATGAGCAGTTCTTC.

As for this clone: Germline and junction disagree at one end, which may indicate a read error. The chain joins TRBV19 to TRBJ2-2; D may be TRBD2 (6 bases). Germline V gives CDR1 LNHDA, CDR2 SQIVND (reference sequence). This CDR3 has 14 residues. In nucleotides, the CDR3 is TGTGCCAGTAACGGCCTAGCGAACGCCGGGGAGCTGTTTTTT. As protein: CASNGLANAGELFF.

This clone has a handful of counts. The chain joins TRBV4-1 to TRBJ1-1; 7 positions agree with TRBD1. The ends lost 5 bases at V and 0 bases at J; junction bases unmatched: 9. The V gene's germline CDR1 is MGHRA and CDR2 YSYEKL. The CDR3 has 16 residues. Here the CDR3 DNA reads TGCGCCAGCAGCGGAACAGGGGTGGGCTTGAACACTGAAGCTTTCTTT. The encoded protein is CASSGTGVGLNTEAFF.

V gene TRBV7-9 combines with J gene TRBJ2-6; D unresolved. Germline-derived CDR1 and CDR2 are SEHNR and FQNEAQ (reference sequence). This CDR3 spans 16 amino acids. Deletions cut 1 base from V and 0 bases from J, with 7 bases between. In DNA form, the CDR3 reads TGTGCCAGCAGCTTAGGGCAGTTCTCTGGGGCCAACGTCCTGACTTTC. This sequence encodes CASSLGQFSGANVLTF.

J is TRBJ2-7 and V is TRBV5-6; 7 bases line up with TRBD1. Germline lookup yields CDR1 SGHDT and CDR2 YYEEEE. The junction had 8 bases not matched to a gene; V was cut back by 4 bases and J by 7 bases. CDR3 length: 13 residues. CDR3 nucleotides: TGTGCCAGCAGCATATACAGGGGTGGAGAGCAGTACTTC. It yields the protein CASSIYRGGEQYF.

The V and J genes are TRBV5-4 and TRBJ2-5; a possible D gene is TRBD2 (6 bases). With 3 bases removed from V and 1 base from J, the gap between germline ends came to 13 bases. CDR3 length: 15 amino acids. CDR1 and CDR2 from the germline V gene are SGHNT and YYREEE (reference sequence). The CDR3 DNA reads as TGTGCCAGCAGCTCCCGTGTGGGGGGCCAAGAGACCCAGTACTTC. As protein: CASSSRVGGQETQYF.

The CDR3 here is CASRTENTEAFF. CDR3 DNA: TGTGCCAGCAGGACAGAGAACACTGAAGCTTTCTTT. The genes are TRBV3-1 (or the pseudogene TRBV3-2) and TRBJ1-1, with D perhaps matching TRBD1 (5 bases). Germline CDR1 reads LGHDT; CDR2 reads YNNKEL (reference sequence). The CDR3 is made up of 12 amino acids. Between the trimmed V and J ends, which lost 6 bases and 1 base, there was a span of 6 bases.

This clone was seen only a few times. This sample includes further DNA sequences coding for the same CDR3. The V and J genes are TRBV19 and TRBJ1-5, with TRBD1 as a possible D gene (5 bases). Per germline, CDR1 LNHDA and CDR2 SQIVND (reference sequence). This CDR3 region has 14 residues. Trimming cost V 8 bases and J 2 bases, with 13 bases left between them. The CDR3 reads CASAGTGGNQPQHF. The CDR3 nucleotides are TGTGCCAGTGCCGGGACTGGGGGCAATCAGCCCCAGCATTTT.

This rearrangement joins TRBV5-1 to TRBJ2-7; tentatively, D is TRBD2 (5 bases). V was clipped by 2 bases and J by 5 bases, with 5 bases between them. This CDR3 spans 11 amino acids. Looked up from germline, CDR1 is SGHRS and CDR2 is YFSETQ. CDR3 DNA: TGCGCCAGCAGCTTTAGCGACGAGCAGTACTTC. Amino acid sequence: CASSFSDEQYF.

The gene calls are TRBV19 and TRBJ1-5; TRBD1 aligns across 10 bases. Germline V CDR1 and CDR2: LNHDA, SQIVND (reference sequence). V lost 5 bases, J lost 5 bases, and 12 bases stayed unmatched. This CDR3 comprises 17 residues. The CDR3 sequence: CASSWDRGFGNDQPQHF. In DNA, the CDR3 is TGTGCCAGTAGTTGGGACAGGGGATTTGGCAATGATCAGCCCCAGCATTTT.

This rearrangement joins TRBV11-1 to TRBJ2-2, with 11 bases aligning to TRBD2. With 5 bases clipped from V and 1 base from J, the junction kept 3 bases outside the gene matches. The CDR3 loop spans 16 amino acids. The germline CDR1 and CDR2 sequences are SGHAT and FQDESV (reference sequence). The chain's CDR3 is CASSLLAGGNTGELFF. The CDR3 region has the DNA TGTGCCAGCAGCCTTCTAGCGGGAGGGAACACCGGGGAGCTGTTTTTT.

DNA of the CDR3: TGTGCCATCAGTGAGTCGAGAGGCCCGATTGGCTACACCTTC. It codes for CAISESRGPIGYTF. The chain links TRBV10-3 to TRBJ1-2; unclear D gene. Germline V lookup: CDR1 ENHRY, CDR2 SYGVKD. The CDR3 totals 14 residues. Trimming removed 0 bases from V and 7 bases from J, with 12 bases in between.

The chain recombines TRBV6-5 with TRBJ1-1; TRBD1 matches 8 bases. This CDR3 contains 12 residues. The germline V gene encodes CDR1 MNHEY and CDR2 SVGAGI. V trimming: 6 bases; J trimming: 8 bases; junction bases outside the gene matches: 5. The CDR3 here is CASRAGTGEAFF. CDR3 nucleotides: TGTGCCAGCAGGGCCGGGACAGGCGAAGCTTTCTTT.